A single TCR beta chain is shown here with its context. Via MiXCR, TCRdb re-called the reads, giving one row per CDR3 protein. The sample carries roughly 500,000 distinct CDR3 sequences, 11% recorded once. The entry originates in a study of T cell repertoires in cytomegalovirus infection. The CDR3 runs 16 residues. The V and J ends lost 0 bases and 0 bases respectively, with 12 bases between them. Germline-derived CDR1 and CDR2 are LGHNA and YNFKEQ. The sequence was obtained from a human donor in good health (CMV status not recorded). Some clones in this sample may be carry-over from other donors' samples. J is TRBJ2-7 and V is TRBV4-2, with D perhaps matching TRBD2 (6 bases). Sequenced sample: PBMCs. CDR3 amino acids: CASSQERVAASYEQYF. CDR3 nucleotides: TGTGCCAGCAGCCAAGAAAGGGTAGCGGCCTCCTACGAGCAGTACTTC.